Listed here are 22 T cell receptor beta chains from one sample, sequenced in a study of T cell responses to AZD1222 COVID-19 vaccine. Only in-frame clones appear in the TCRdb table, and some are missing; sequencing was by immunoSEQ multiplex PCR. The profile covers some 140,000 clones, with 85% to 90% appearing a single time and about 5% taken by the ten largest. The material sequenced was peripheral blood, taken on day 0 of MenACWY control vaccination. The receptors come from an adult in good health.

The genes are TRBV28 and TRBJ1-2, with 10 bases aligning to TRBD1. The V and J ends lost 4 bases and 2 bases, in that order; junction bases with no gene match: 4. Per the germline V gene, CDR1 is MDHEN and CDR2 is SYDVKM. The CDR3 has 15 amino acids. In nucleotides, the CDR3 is TGTGCCAGCAGTTCCAGGACAGGGGGGAACTATGGCTACACCTTC. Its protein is CASSSRTGGNYGYTF.

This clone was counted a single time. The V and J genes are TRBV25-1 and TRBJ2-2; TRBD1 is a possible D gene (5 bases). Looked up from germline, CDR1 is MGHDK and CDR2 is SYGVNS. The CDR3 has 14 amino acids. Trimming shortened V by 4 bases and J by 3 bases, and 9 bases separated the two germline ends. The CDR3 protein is CASSGRVDTGELFF. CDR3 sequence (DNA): TGTGCCAGCAGTGGCAGGGTTGACACCGGGGAGCTGTTTTTT.

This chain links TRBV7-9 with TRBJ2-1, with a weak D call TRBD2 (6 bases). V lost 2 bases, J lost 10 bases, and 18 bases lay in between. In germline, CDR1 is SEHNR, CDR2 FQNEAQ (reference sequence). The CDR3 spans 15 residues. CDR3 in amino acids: CASSLRIEPGSEQFF. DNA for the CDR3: TGTGCCAGCAGCTTAAGGATCGAGCCCGGGAGCGAGCAGTTCTTC.

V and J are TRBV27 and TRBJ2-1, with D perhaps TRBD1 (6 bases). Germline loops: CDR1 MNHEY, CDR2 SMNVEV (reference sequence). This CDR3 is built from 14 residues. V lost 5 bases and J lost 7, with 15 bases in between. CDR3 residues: CASSGQGWSNEQFF. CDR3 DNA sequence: TGTGCCAGCAGTGGCCAGGGGTGGTCAAATGAGCAGTTCTTC.

Written as DNA, the CDR3 is TGTGCCAGCAGCTTAGAGGTCAGGGCTGAAAATTCACCCCTCCACTTT. Translation: CASSLEVRAENSPLHF. This chain joins TRBV7-6 and TRBJ1-6, with a weak D call TRBD1 (5 bases). Trimming removed 1 base at V and 7 bases at J, with 14 bases between. The CDR3 sequence is 16 residues long. The germline V gene has CDR1 SGHVS and CDR2 FNYEAQ.

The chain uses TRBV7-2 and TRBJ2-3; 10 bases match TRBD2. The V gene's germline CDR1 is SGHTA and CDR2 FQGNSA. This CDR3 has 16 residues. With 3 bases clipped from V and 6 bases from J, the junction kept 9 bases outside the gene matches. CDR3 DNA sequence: TGTGCCAGCAGCTTCCTGACTAGCGGGCTCAAGGATACGCAGTATTTT. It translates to CASSFLTSGLKDTQYF.

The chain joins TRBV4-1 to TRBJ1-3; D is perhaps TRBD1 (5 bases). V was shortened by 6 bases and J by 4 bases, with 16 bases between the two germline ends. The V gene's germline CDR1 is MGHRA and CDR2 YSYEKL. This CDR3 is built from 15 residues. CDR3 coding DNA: TGCGCCAGCAGAACCCGGACATTTTCCGGAAACACCATATATTTT. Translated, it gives CASRTRTFSGNTIYF.

CDR3 DNA sequence: TGTGCCAGTAGTATAGATGGGACTAGTGTAAAGACCCAGTACTTC. This codes for CASSIDGTSVKTQYF. The V and J genes are TRBV19 and TRBJ2-5, with 8 bases that match TRBD2. The germline V gene encodes CDR1 LNHDA and CDR2 SQIVND (reference sequence). CDR3 length: 15 amino acids. V lost 0 bases, J lost 6 bases, and 6 bases stayed unmatched.

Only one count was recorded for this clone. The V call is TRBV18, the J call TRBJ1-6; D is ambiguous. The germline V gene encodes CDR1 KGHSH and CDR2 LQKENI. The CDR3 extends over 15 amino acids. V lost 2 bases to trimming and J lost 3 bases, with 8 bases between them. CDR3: CASSPAAIYNSPLHF. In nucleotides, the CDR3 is TGTGCCAGCTCACCAGCGGCCATCTATAATTCACCCCTCCACTTT.

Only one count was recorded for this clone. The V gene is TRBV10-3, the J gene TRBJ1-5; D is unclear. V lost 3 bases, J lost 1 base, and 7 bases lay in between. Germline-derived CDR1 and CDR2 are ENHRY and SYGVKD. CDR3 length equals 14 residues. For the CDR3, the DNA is TGTGCCATCAGTGACGGTCGGAGCAATCAGCCCCAGCATTTT. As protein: CAISDGRSNQPQHF.

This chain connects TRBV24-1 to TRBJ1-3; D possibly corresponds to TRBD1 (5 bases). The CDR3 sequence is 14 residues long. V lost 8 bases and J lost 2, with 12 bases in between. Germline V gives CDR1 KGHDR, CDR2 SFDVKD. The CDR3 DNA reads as TGTGCCACCAAGAAACGACAGACTGGAAACACCATATATTTT. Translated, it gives CATKKRQTGNTIYF.

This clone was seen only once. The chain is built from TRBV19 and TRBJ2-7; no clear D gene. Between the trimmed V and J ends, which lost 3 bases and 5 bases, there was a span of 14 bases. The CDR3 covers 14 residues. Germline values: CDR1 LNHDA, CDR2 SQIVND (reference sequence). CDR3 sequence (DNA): TGTGCCAGTAGTATGGGCCGGCAAAACAACGAGCAGTACTTC. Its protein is CASSMGRQNNEQYF.

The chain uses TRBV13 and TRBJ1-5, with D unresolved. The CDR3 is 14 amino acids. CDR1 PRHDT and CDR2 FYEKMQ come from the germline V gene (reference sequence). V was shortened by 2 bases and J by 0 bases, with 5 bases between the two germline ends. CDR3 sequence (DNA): TGTGCCAGCAGCTTATCGCTTAGCAATCAGCCCCAGCATTTT. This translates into CASSLSLSNQPQHF.

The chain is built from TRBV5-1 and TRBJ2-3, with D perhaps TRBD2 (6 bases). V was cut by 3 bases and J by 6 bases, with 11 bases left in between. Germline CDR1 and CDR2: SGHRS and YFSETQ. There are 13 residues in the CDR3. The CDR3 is CASSWRELDTQYF. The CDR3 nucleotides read TGCGCCAGCAGCTGGAGGGAGTTGGATACGCAGTATTTT.

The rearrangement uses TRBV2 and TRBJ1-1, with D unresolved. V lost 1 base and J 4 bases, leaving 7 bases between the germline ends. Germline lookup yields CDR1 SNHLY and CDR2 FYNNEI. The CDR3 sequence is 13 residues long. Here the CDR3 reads CASSEGQITEAFF. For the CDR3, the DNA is TGTGCCAGCAGTGAAGGTCAGATCACTGAAGCTTTCTTT.

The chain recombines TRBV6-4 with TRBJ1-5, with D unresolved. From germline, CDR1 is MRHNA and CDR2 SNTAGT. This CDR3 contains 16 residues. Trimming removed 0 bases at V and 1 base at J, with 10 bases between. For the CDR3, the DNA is TGTGCCAGCAGTGACTCAAAAGACACGAGCAATCAGCCCCAGCATTTT. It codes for CASSDSKDTSNQPQHF.

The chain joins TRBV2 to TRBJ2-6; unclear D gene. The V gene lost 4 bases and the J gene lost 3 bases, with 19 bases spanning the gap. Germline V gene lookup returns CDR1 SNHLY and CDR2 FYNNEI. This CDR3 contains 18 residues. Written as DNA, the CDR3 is TGTGCCAGCAGTGCGAGGTTCCGGGTTTGGAGTGGGGCCAACGTCCTGACTTTC. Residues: CASSARFRVWSGANVLTF.

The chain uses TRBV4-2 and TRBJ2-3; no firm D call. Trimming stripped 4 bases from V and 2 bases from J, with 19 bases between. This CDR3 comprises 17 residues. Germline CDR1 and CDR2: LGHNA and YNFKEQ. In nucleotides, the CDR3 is TGTGCCAGCAGCCTTACGGGCACTACCACCTCCACAGATACGCAGTATTTT. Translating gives CASSLTGTTTSTDTQYF.

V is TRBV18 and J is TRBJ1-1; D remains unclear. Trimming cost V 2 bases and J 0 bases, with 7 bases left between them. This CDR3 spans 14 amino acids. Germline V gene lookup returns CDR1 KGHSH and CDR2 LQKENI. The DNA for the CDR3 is TGTGCCAGCTCACCAGCAGTTATGAACACTGAAGCTTTCTTT. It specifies CASSPAVMNTEAFF.

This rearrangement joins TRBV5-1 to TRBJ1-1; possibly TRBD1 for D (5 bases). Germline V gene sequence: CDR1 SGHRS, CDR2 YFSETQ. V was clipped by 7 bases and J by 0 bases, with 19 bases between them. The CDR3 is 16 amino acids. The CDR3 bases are TGCGCCAGCGGCAATGGGGCTAGATGGGTGAACACTGAAGCTTTCTTT. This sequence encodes CASGNGARWVNTEAFF.

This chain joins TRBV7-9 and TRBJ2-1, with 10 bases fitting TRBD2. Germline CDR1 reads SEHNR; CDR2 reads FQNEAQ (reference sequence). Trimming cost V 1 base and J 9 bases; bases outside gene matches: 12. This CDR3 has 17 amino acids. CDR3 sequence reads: CASSLGKAGGPPSEQFF. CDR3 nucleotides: TGTGCCAGCAGCTTAGGGAAAGCGGGAGGGCCCCCCAGTGAGCAGTTCTTC. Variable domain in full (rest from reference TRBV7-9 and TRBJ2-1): DTGVSQNPRHKITKRGQNVTFRCDPISEHNRLYWYRQTLGQGPEFLTYFQNEAQLEKSRLLSDRFSAERPKGSFSTLEIQRTEQGDSAMYLCASSLGKAGGPPSEQFFGPGTRLTVL.

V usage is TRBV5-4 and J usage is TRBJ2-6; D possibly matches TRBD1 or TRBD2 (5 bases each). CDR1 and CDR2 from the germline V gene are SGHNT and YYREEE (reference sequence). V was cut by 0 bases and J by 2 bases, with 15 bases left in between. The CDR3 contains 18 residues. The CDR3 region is CASSLGGKGEAGANVLTF. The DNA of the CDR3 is TGTGCCAGCAGCTTGGGGGGGAAGGGAGAGGCTGGGGCCAACGTCCTGACTTTC. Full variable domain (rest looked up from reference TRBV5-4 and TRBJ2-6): ETGVTQSPTHLIKTRGQQVTLRCSSQSGHNTVSWYQQALGQGPQFIFQYYREEENGRGNFPPRFSGLQFPNYSSELNVNALELDDSALYLCASSLGGKGEAGANVLTFGAGSRLTVL.